This entry lists 29 T cell receptor beta chains sequenced from one sample in a study of cytomegalovirus exposure and HLA in healthy donors. PCR primers comprised 60 Vbeta and 13 Jbeta primers. Sequencing was performed with immunoSEQ multiplex PCR; in TCRdb, only in-frame clones are kept and a portion is missing. The data hold 150,000 or so clones, with almost 80% observed a single time. Sequencing was performed on PBMCs. The receptor source for this set is a female donor in good health and CMV-seronegative.

V usage is TRBV7-6 and J usage is TRBJ2-3; no reliable D call. Per germline, CDR1 SGHVS and CDR2 FNYEAQ. Trimming removed 1 base at V and 9 bases at J, with 17 bases between. The CDR3 has 15 residues. The CDR3 coding sequence is TGTGCCAGCAGCTTAGAGACGGCCCTGGGCGAGACGCAGTATTTT. Translation: CASSLETALGETQYF.

This clone was detected a few times. V and J are TRBV7-2 and TRBJ2-3, with TRBD2 matching 11 bases. With V trimmed by 2 bases and J by 2 bases, 6 bases remained unmatched. The germline V gene has CDR1 SGHTA and CDR2 FQGNSA. The CDR3 covers 17 residues. The chain's CDR3 is CASSLTGTSGYTDTQYF. The CDR3, as DNA: TGTGCCAGCAGCTTAACCGGGACTAGCGGCTACACAGATACGCAGTATTTT.

J is TRBJ2-7 and V is TRBV29-1; a weak D match, TRBD1 (6 bases). Between the trimmed V and J ends, which lost 2 bases and 3 bases, there was a span of 17 bases. Germline V gene sequence: CDR1 SQVTM, CDR2 ANQGSEA. This CDR3 has 15 residues. The CDR3 DNA follows: TGCAGCGTTGAAATAGCAACAGGGTTCGGCTACGAGCAGTACTTC. Translating it yields CSVEIATGFGYEQYF.

V usage is TRBV6-4 and J usage is TRBJ1-2, with a tentative D call TRBD1 (6 bases). The CDR3 length is 15 residues. CDR1 is MRHNA and CDR2 is SNTAGT in the germline V gene. V gave up 0 bases and J gave up 4 bases, with 12 bases separating them. The CDR3 coding sequence is TGTGCCAGCAGTGACTCGAATGACAGGTCCTATGGCTACACCTTC. Translating it yields CASSDSNDRSYGYTF.

This clone was seen more than once but under ten times. The chain combines TRBV28 with TRBJ2-7; 10 nucleotides align to TRBD1. The V segment lost 4 bases and the J segment 7 bases; nucleotides outside the gene matches: 7. Germline V gene sequence: CDR1 MDHEN, CDR2 SYDVKM. The CDR3 consists of 14 residues. For the CDR3, the DNA is TGTGCCAGCAGTTCGGACAGGGGGAAATGGGAGCAGTACTTC. This encodes CASSSDRGKWEQYF.

The J gene is TRBJ1-2, the V gene TRBV4-1, with TRBD1 identical over 7 bases. This CDR3 is 14 amino acids long. Unmatched junction bases numbered 3, after V lost 4 bases and J lost 1 base. Germline loops: CDR1 MGHRA, CDR2 YSYEKL. In DNA, the CDR3 is TGCGCCAGCAGCCTTCACAGGGGTAACTATGGCTACACCTTC. It specifies CASSLHRGNYGYTF.

V is TRBV4-2 and J is TRBJ2-7, with 10 nucleotides matching TRBD2. The CDR3 is 15 residues long. CDR1 and CDR2 from the germline V gene are LGHNA and YNFKEQ. The trim removed 1 base at V and 2 bases at J, leaving 2 bases unmatched. This CDR3 reads CASSQGTSGTYEQYF. The CDR3 DNA reads TGTGCCAGCAGCCAAGGGACTAGCGGTACCTACGAGCAGTACTTC.

This clone has only a few counts. The rearrangement links TRBV4-1 to TRBJ1-3; D remains ambiguous. The CDR3 spans 18 residues. Trimming removed 4 bases at V and 0 bases at J, with 19 bases between. In germline, CDR1 is MGHRA, CDR2 YSYEKL. The CDR3 loop is CASSRVPLGVSSGNTIYF. Here the CDR3 DNA reads TGCGCCAGCAGCCGAGTCCCACTTGGTGTTAGCTCTGGAAACACCATATATTTT.

This sequence joins TRBV7-9 and TRBJ1-1; D remains ambiguous. The CDR3 contains 15 residues. Trimming took off 5 bases at V and 0 bases at J, with 13 bases between the two ends. CDR1 is SEHNR and CDR2 is FQNEAQ in the germline V gene (reference sequence). CDR3 residues: CASSAIRGMNTEAFF. The CDR3 DNA sequence: TGTGCCAGCAGCGCCATCAGAGGCATGAACACTGAAGCTTTCTTT.

V gene TRBV29-1 combines with J gene TRBJ2-1; D possibly corresponds to TRBD2 (6 bases). Trimming shortened V by 3 bases and J by 4 bases, and 7 bases separated the two germline ends. Germline V gene sequence: CDR1 SQVTM, CDR2 ANQGSEA. The CDR3 runs to 12 residues. The CDR3, as DNA: TGCAGCGTTGATGCGGGGTACAATGAGCAGTTCTTC. Protein product: CSVDAGYNEQFF.

The genes are TRBV7-7 and TRBJ2-2; TRBD1 matches at 9 bases. The V gene's germline CDR1 is SSHAT and CDR2 FNYEAQ (reference sequence). The CDR3 has 13 amino acids. CDR3 nucleotides: TGTGCTAGTGGACAGGGGCGGACCGGGGAGCTGTTTTTT. Amino acids: CASGQGRTGELFF.

In its sample, this clone was seen a few times. V is TRBV23-1 and J is TRBJ1-2; D uncertain. TRBV23-1 is labeled an ORF, and its function is uncertain. The germline V and J ends were trimmed by 11 bases and 3 bases, with 19 bases remaining between them. This CDR3 has 14 residues. The chain's CDR3 is CAAAEGLLDYGYTF. CDR3 DNA: TGCGCCGCCGCTGAGGGCCTCCTGGACTATGGCTACACCTTC.

This clone has just a few counts. Written as DNA, the CDR3 is TGTGCCAGCAGCTCCCCGGGAAGGGCAACAGATACGCAGTATTTT. Its translation: CASSSPGRATDTQYF. The chain joins TRBV9 to TRBJ2-3; TRBD2 is a possible D gene (5 bases). V was shortened by 4 bases and J by 3 bases, with 15 bases between the two germline ends. Germline loops: CDR1 SGDLS, CDR2 YYNGEE. This CDR3 is 15 amino acids long.

The V call is TRBV2, the J call TRBJ2-5; D might be TRBD2 (5 bases). The germline V gene encodes CDR1 SNHLY and CDR2 FYNNEI. Trimming cost V 6 bases and J 3 bases, with 5 bases left between them. This CDR3 is 11 amino acids long. The CDR3 nucleotides read TGTGCCAGCAGGGAGGAAGAGACCCAGTACTTC. Translating gives CASREEETQYF. Looking up the rest from reference TRBV2 and TRBJ2-5 gives the full variable domain: EPEVTQTPSHQVTQMGQEVILRCVPISNHLYFYWYRQILGQKVEFLVSFYNNEISEKSEIFDDQFSVERPDGSNFTLKIRSTKLEDSAMYFCASREEETQYFGPGTRLLVL.

This clone was counted once. The chain combines TRBV6-1 with TRBJ2-5; D possibly corresponds to TRBD2 (6 bases). Germline assignment: CDR1 MNHNS and CDR2 SASEGT. The CDR3 is 15 residues long. V gave up 8 bases and J gave up 2 bases, with 18 bases separating them. In nucleotides, the CDR3 is TGTGCCAGCGGGGGGTACCGGGTCTCGCAAGAGACCCAGTACTTC. As protein: CASGGYRVSQETQYF.

The chain links TRBV5-4 to TRBJ1-1; 11 bases agree with TRBD1. Germline CDR1 reads SGHNT; CDR2 reads YYREEE (reference sequence). J was trimmed by 3 bases and V by 5 bases; bases with no gene match: 6. The CDR3 consists of 15 residues. The CDR3 spells CASRWGQGVDTEAFF. As DNA, the CDR3 is TGTGCCAGCAGATGGGGACAGGGGGTTGACACTGAAGCTTTCTTT.

The genes are TRBV14 and TRBJ1-1; D remains unclear. V gave up 4 bases and J gave up 2 bases, with 11 bases separating them. Looked up from germline, CDR1 is SGHDN and CDR2 is FVKESK. This CDR3 spans 14 amino acids. As DNA, the CDR3 is TGTGCCAGCAGCCCACTTCTGTTTAACACTGAAGCTTTCTTT. Its protein is CASSPLLFNTEAFF.

The gene calls are TRBV28 and TRBJ1-4; 12 bases align to TRBD1. The germline CDR1 and CDR2 sequences are MDHEN and SYDVKM. The CDR3 loop spans 16 amino acids. The V and J ends lost 4 bases and 8 bases, in that order; junction bases with no gene match: 8. The CDR3 sequence: CASSSPGQGAGEKLFF. CDR3 nucleotides: TGTGCCAGCAGTTCCCCGGGACAGGGGGCAGGGGAAAAACTGTTTTTT. The full variable domain, rest sourced from reference TRBV28 and TRBJ1-4, is DVKVTQSSRYLVKRTGEKVFLECVQDMDHENMFWYRQDPGLGLRLIYFSYDVKMKEKGDIPEGYSVSREKKERFSLILESASTNQTSMYLCASSSPGQGAGEKLFFGSGTQLSVL.

This clone was seen more than once but under ten times. This chain links TRBV4-3 with TRBJ2-5; 8 nucleotides align to TRBD2. Losses at the gene ends were 1 base for V and 1 base for J; bases not matched to a gene: 11. CDR1 is LGHNA, CDR2 YSLEER, per germline. The CDR3 totals 18 residues. The CDR3 here is CASSQARSGSRFQETQYF. In DNA, the CDR3 is TGCGCCAGCAGCCAAGCCCGGAGCGGGAGCCGATTCCAAGAGACCCAGTACTTC.

CDR3 amino acids: CASQPPINTGELFF. For the CDR3, the DNA is TGTGCCAGCCAACCTCCTATAAACACCGGGGAGCTGTTTTTT. The chain couples TRBV7-9 to TRBJ2-2; no clear D gene. In germline, CDR1 is SEHNR, CDR2 FQNEAQ (reference sequence). The V end was cut by 8 bases, the J end by 2 bases, with 12 bases between. This CDR3 is 14 amino acids long. Complete variable domain (other parts from reference TRBV7-9 and TRBJ2-2): DTGVSQNPRHKITKRGQNVTFRCDPISEHNRLYWYRQTLGQGPEFLTYFQNEAQLEKSRLLSDRFSAERPKGSFSTLEIQRTEQGDSAMYLCASQPPINTGELFFGEGSRLTVL.

V is TRBV27 and J is TRBJ2-3; D remains unclear. In germline, CDR1 is MNHEY, CDR2 SMNVEV (reference sequence). The CDR3 is made up of 14 amino acids. Trimming shortened V by 2 bases and J by 2 bases, and 8 bases separated the two germline ends. The CDR3, as DNA: TGTGCCAGCAGTTTAGGGCAGAACACAGATACGCAGTATTTT. Translated: CASSLGQNTDTQYF.

The rearrangement joins TRBV4-2 to TRBJ1-1; D is unclear. Trimming shortened V by 2 bases and J by 0 bases, and 10 bases separated the two germline ends. The CDR3 contains 15 residues. The germline CDR1 and CDR2 sequences are LGHNA and YNFKEQ. The CDR3 region is CASSQTHGMNTEAFF. In DNA, the CDR3 is TGTGCCAGCAGCCAAACCCACGGTATGAACACTGAAGCTTTCTTT.

In DNA form, the CDR3 reads TGTGCCAGCAGTTTCCGGGACAGGGTCACAGATACGCAGTATTTT. It yields the protein CASSFRDRVTDTQYF. This sequence joins TRBV7-9 and TRBJ2-3, with 9 bases identical to TRBD1. Losses at the gene ends were 6 bases for V and 2 bases for J; bases not matched to a gene: 6. Per the germline V gene, CDR1 is SEHNR and CDR2 is FQNEAQ (reference sequence). The CDR3 is made up of 15 amino acids.

This clone is a singleton in its sample. The J gene is TRBJ1-5, the V gene TRBV19; D is uncertain. The CDR3 has 13 amino acids. Germline CDR1 and CDR2: LNHDA and SQIVND (reference sequence). The V end was cut by 10 bases, the J end by 6 bases, with 16 bases between. The CDR3 DNA reads as TGTGCCACCACTAAAGGCAGTGGTCAGCCCCAGCATTTT. Protein product: CATTKGSGQPQHF.

The chain carries TRBV6-6 and TRBJ2-4; 7 nucleotides line up with TRBD2. Germline V gives CDR1 MNHNY, CDR2 SVGAGI (reference sequence). The CDR3 is 15 amino acids. V lost 2 bases to trimming and J lost 4 bases; unmatched junction nucleotides: 5. CDR3: CASSYRGGAKNIQYF. CDR3 DNA: TGTGCCAGCAGTTACAGGGGAGGGGCGAAAAACATTCAGTACTTC.

The chain links TRBV5-4 to TRBJ1-2; 12 nucleotides match TRBD1. V trimming: 3 bases; J trimming: 2 bases; junction bases outside the gene matches: 2. Germline CDR1 is SGHNT and CDR2 is YYREEE (reference sequence). This CDR3 region has 15 residues. CDR3 in amino acids: CASSSGTGGNYGYTF. The CDR3 region has the DNA TGTGCCAGCAGCTCCGGGACAGGGGGCAACTATGGCTACACCTTC.

The chain links TRBV7-9 to TRBJ2-3; no firm D call. The CDR3 length is 12 residues. The V end was cut by 5 bases, the J end by 6 bases, with 9 bases between. Germline V gene lookup returns CDR1 SEHNR and CDR2 FQNEAQ (reference sequence). The CDR3, as DNA: TGTGCCAGCAGCGCACTGAGGGATACGCAGTATTTT. Translating gives CASSALRDTQYF.

A note on this clone: The junction differs from germline at one of its ends, possibly a read error. V is TRBV7-2 and J is TRBJ2-2; 11 bases map to TRBD1. In germline, CDR1 is SGHTA, CDR2 FQGNSA. The CDR3 is 14 residues long. CDR3 in DNA: TGTGCCGGCAGACCCGGGACAGGGGGCGGGGAGCTGTTTTTT. Its protein product is CAGRPGTGGGELFF.

This clone was observed a few times. The chain is built from TRBV7-6 and TRBJ2-7, with TRBD2 identical over 7 bases. The germline gives CDR1 SGHVS, CDR2 FNYEAQ. V was pared by 4 bases and J by 6 bases, with 0 bases of the junction left unmatched. The CDR3 has 11 amino acids. In nucleotides, the CDR3 is TGTGCCAGCAGCTCGGGGGGCGAGCAGTACTTC. Translating gives CASSSGGEQYF. Full variable domain (remainder filled in from reference TRBV7-6 and TRBJ2-7): GAGVSQSPRYKVTKRGQDVALRCDPISGHVSLYWYRQALGQGPEFLTYFNYEAQQDKSGLPNDRFSAERPEGSISTLTIQRTEQRDSAMYRCASSSGGEQYFGPGTRLTVT.